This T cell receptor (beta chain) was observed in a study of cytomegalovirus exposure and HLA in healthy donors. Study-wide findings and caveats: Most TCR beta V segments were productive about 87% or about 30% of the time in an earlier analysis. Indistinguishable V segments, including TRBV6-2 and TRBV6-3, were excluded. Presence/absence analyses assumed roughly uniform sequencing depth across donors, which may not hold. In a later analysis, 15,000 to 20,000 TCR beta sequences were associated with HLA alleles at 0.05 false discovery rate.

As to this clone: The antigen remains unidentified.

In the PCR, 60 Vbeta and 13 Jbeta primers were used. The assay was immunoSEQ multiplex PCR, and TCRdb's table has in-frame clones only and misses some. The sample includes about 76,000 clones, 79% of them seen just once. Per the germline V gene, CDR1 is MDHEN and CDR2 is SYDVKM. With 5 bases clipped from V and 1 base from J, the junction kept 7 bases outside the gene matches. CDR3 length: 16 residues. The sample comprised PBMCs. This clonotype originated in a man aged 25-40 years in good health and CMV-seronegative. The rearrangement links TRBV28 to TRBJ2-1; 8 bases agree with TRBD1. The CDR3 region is CASSGTGGRSYNEQFF. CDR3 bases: TGTGCCAGCAGTGGAACAGGGGGGAGGTCCTACAATGAGCAGTTCTTC.